There are a few counts of the clone carrying this TCR beta chain. Its antigen is currently unknown. This sample is part of a study of T-cell reconstitution after alpha-beta-depleted transplantation in children. Findings of the study overall: Counts and diversity of T cells one year after transplant came mostly from newly produced T cells.

This CDR3 contains 15 residues. Trimming shortened V by 5 bases and J by 2 bases, and 13 bases separated the two germline ends. Germline loops: CDR1 SGHTA, CDR2 FQGTGA. A library of TCRbeta sequences, prepared with unique molecular identifiers, was generated. TCRdb re-called the PCR reads with MiXCR, one entry per CDR3 protein. This sample has just under 350,000 distinct CDR3 sequences, with around 16% found just once. The clonotype comes from a male patient aged 2 to 9 who had a stem cell transplant for acute lymphoblastic leukemia, so the T cells may come from the graft donor. Sequenced here: PBMCs, mostly from graft donor cells, sampled 360 days after TCRalphabeta/CD19-depleted stem cell transplant. The chain is built from TRBV7-3 and TRBJ2-1, with a tentative D call TRBD2 (6 bases). CDR3 residues: CASSPLLAAYNEQFF. The CDR3 DNA reads as TGTGCCAGCAGCCCGCTTTTAGCGGCCTACAATGAGCAGTTCTTC. Full variable domain (rest looked up from reference TRBV7-3 and TRBJ2-1): GAGVSQTPSNKVTEKGKYVELRCDPISGHTALYWYRQSLGQGPEFLIYFQGTGAADDSGLPNDRFFAVRPEGSVSTLKIQRTERGDSAVYLCASSPLLAAYNEQFFGPGTRLTVL.